The rows below give T cell receptor beta chains drawn from one sample of a study of CD8 T cells in Susac syndrome. Via MiXCR, TCRdb re-called the immunoSEQ multiplex PCR reads, giving one row per CDR3 protein. Of over 150,000 distinct CDR3 sequences listed, roughly 96% are singletons. The sequenced sample consisted of CD4+ T cells from PBMCs. Receptor source: a human donor with multiple sclerosis. CDR3s include the opening cysteine and the closing phenylalanine or tryptophan. A D gene is named only where the DNA matches it firmly. Size tells how often a clone was seen (once, few, many) or the class of an expanded clone, and some rows leave it out.

j_call: TRBJ1-5
clone_size: once
v_call: TRBV24-1
d_call: .
cdr3_aa: CATSDSTGTSNQPQHF
cdr3_nt: TGTGCCACCAGTGATTCCACAGGGACGAGCAATCAGCCCCAGCATTTT

j_call: TRBJ2-7
clone_size: .
v_call: TRBV7-3
d_call: .
cdr3_aa: CASSFRRGGEQYF
cdr3_nt: TGTGCCAGCAGCTTCCGCAGGGGCGGCGAGCAGTACTTC

j_call: TRBJ1-1
clone_size: .
v_call: TRBV29-1
d_call: .
cdr3_aa: CSGVKGLTEAFF
cdr3_nt: TGCAGCGGGGTGAAGGGGCTGACTGAAGCTTTCTTT

j_call: TRBJ2-5
clone_size: .
v_call: TRBV5-4
d_call: TRBD1
cdr3_aa: CASSFQGAGETQYF
cdr3_nt: TGTGCCAGCAGCTTTCAGGGGGCGGGTGAGACCCAGTACTTC

j_call: TRBJ2-7
clone_size: once
v_call: TRBV7-9
d_call: TRBD2
cdr3_aa: CASTPGSGVSYEQYF
cdr3_nt: TGTGCCAGCACCCCCGGTAGCGGGGTCTCCTACGAGCAGTACTTC

j_call: TRBJ1-1
clone_size: .
v_call: TRBV28
d_call: .
cdr3_aa: CASGSGQNTEAFF
cdr3_nt: TGTGCCAGCGGCTCGGGACAGAACACTGAAGCTTTCTTT

j_call: TRBJ2-1
clone_size: .
v_call: TRBV7-8
d_call: .
cdr3_aa: CASSSSAASYNEQFF
cdr3_nt: TGTGCCAGCAGCTCGTCAGCGGCCTCCTACAATGAGCAGTTCTTC

j_call: TRBJ2-3
clone_size: .
v_call: TRBV24-1
d_call: .
cdr3_aa: CATSSQATDTQYF
cdr3_nt: TGTGCCACCAGTAGTCAGGCCACAGATACGCAGTATTTT

j_call: TRBJ2-7
clone_size: .
v_call: TRBV14
d_call: TRBD2
cdr3_aa: CASSRRTSGDSYEQYF
cdr3_nt: TGTGCCAGCAGCCGCCGGACTAGCGGGGACTCCTACGAGCAGTACTTC

j_call: TRBJ2-5
clone_size: .
v_call: TRBV29-1
d_call: .
cdr3_aa: CSGAGQFQETQYF
cdr3_nt: TGCAGCGGGGCGGGACAGTTCCAAGAGACCCAGTACTTC

j_call: TRBJ2-5
clone_size: .
v_call: TRBV11-2
d_call: .
cdr3_aa: CASSYTGEETQYF
cdr3_nt: TGTGCCAGCAGTTACACGGGGGAGGAGACCCAGTACTTC

j_call: TRBJ2-1
clone_size: .
v_call: TRBV7-2
d_call: TRBD2
cdr3_aa: CASSLAGGPSNEQFF
cdr3_nt: TGTGCCAGCAGCTTAGCGGGAGGGCCAAGCAATGAGCAGTTCTTC

j_call: TRBJ1-2
clone_size: .
v_call: TRBV18
d_call: .
cdr3_aa: CASSKGELEGYTF
cdr3_nt: TGTGCCAGCTCAAAGGGGGAGTTGGAGGGCTACACCTTC

j_call: TRBJ2-7
clone_size: .
v_call: TRBV5-1
d_call: TRBD2
cdr3_aa: CASSPRSGRAIIYEQYF
cdr3_nt: TGCGCCAGCAGCCCCCGGAGCGGGAGGGCCATTATATACGAGCAGTACTTC

j_call: TRBJ2-1
clone_size: .
v_call: TRBV15
d_call: TRBD2
cdr3_aa: CATLTHPGLAGGDLWGEQFF
cdr3_nt: TGTGCCACCTTAACCCATCCGGGACTAGCGGGAGGGGACTTGTGGGGTGAGCAGTTCTTC

j_call: TRBJ1-1
clone_size: .
v_call: TRBV7-3
d_call: .
cdr3_aa: CASSPTSYPGGMNTEAFF
cdr3_nt: TGTGCCAGCAGCCCCACCTCCTACCCTGGGGGGATGAACACTGAAGCTTTCTTT

j_call: TRBJ1-5
clone_size: .
v_call: TRBV20-1
d_call: TRBD1
cdr3_aa: CSARSGTVLQPQHF
cdr3_nt: TGCAGTGCTAGATCCGGGACAGTCCTCCAGCCCCAGCATTTT

j_call: TRBJ2-5
clone_size: .
v_call: TRBV5-1
d_call: .
cdr3_aa: CASSLEGHQETQYF
cdr3_nt: TGCGCCAGCAGCTTGGAAGGACACCAAGAGACCCAGTACTTC

j_call: TRBJ1-1
clone_size: once
v_call: TRBV29-1
d_call: TRBD1
cdr3_aa: CSVRRGQGKSKAFF
cdr3_nt: TGCAGCGTCCGAAGAGGACAGGGGAAAAGTAAAGCTTTCTTT

j_call: TRBJ2-3
clone_size: .
v_call: TRBV20-1
d_call: .
cdr3_aa: CSARDPRASGDTQYF
cdr3_nt: TGCAGTGCTAGAGATCCCCGGGCGTCAGGAGATACGCAGTATTTT

j_call: TRBJ2-1
clone_size: .
v_call: TRBV18
d_call: .
cdr3_aa: CASSPTGGRFNEQFF
cdr3_nt: TGTGCCAGCTCACCGACGGGGGGCAGGTTTAATGAGCAGTTCTTC

j_call: TRBJ2-3
clone_size: .
v_call: TRBV27
d_call: TRBD2
cdr3_aa: CATAGGDTQYF
cdr3_nt: TGTGCCACCGCGGGGGGAGATACGCAGTATTTT

j_call: TRBJ2-2
clone_size: once
v_call: TRBV20-1
d_call: .
cdr3_aa: CSAPRAFGELFF
cdr3_nt: TGCAGTGCTCCAAGGGCGTTCGGGGAGCTGTTTTTT

j_call: TRBJ2-3
clone_size: .
v_call: TRBV6-2/TRBV6-3
d_call: .
cdr3_aa: CASSDPLRHTQYF
cdr3_nt: TGTGCCAGCAGTGACCCACTTCGGCATACGCAGTATTTT

j_call: TRBJ2-7
clone_size: .
v_call: TRBV29-1
d_call: .
cdr3_aa: CSVRKDPSEEQYF
cdr3_nt: TGCAGCGTTCGGAAGGACCCCTCGGAGGAGCAGTACTTC

j_call: TRBJ2-1
clone_size: .
v_call: TRBV29-1
d_call: TRBD2
cdr3_aa: CSVVPSGSPHEQFF
cdr3_nt: TGCAGCGTTGTACCCAGCGGGAGTCCCCATGAGCAGTTCTTC

j_call: TRBJ1-2
clone_size: .
v_call: TRBV20-1
d_call: .
cdr3_aa: CSATRFSYGYTF
cdr3_nt: TGCAGTGCAACCAGGTTCTCCTATGGCTACACCTTC

j_call: TRBJ1-5
clone_size: .
v_call: TRBV2
d_call: .
cdr3_aa: CASSEQTENQPQHF
cdr3_nt: TGTGCCAGCAGTGAACAAACGGAGAATCAGCCCCAGCATTTT

j_call: TRBJ2-7
clone_size: .
v_call: TRBV9
d_call: .
cdr3_aa: CASSVAPDRSSEQYF
cdr3_nt: TGTGCCAGCAGCGTAGCCCCCGACAGGTCCTCCGAGCAGTACTTC

j_call: TRBJ2-3
clone_size: .
v_call: TRBV20-1
d_call: TRBD2
cdr3_aa: CSAPRGGPTDTQYF
cdr3_nt: TGCAGTGCCCCACGGGGGGGCCCAACAGATACGCAGTATTTT

j_call: TRBJ1-2
clone_size: .
v_call: TRBV29-1
d_call: .
cdr3_aa: CSVEGGYTF
cdr3_nt: TGCAGCGTTGAAGGCGGCTACACCTTC

j_call: TRBJ2-2
clone_size: .
v_call: TRBV20-1
d_call: .
cdr3_aa: CSASEGLVTGELFF
cdr3_nt: TGCAGTGCTAGTGAGGGCCTGGTGACCGGGGAGCTGTTTTTT

j_call: TRBJ2-7
clone_size: .
v_call: TRBV5-1
d_call: TRBD2
cdr3_aa: CASSFGLAGGLEQYF
cdr3_nt: TGCGCCAGCAGCTTCGGACTAGCGGGGGGGCTGGAGCAGTACTTC

j_call: TRBJ2-7
clone_size: .
v_call: TRBV27
d_call: .
cdr3_aa: CASCSRATYEQYF
cdr3_nt: TGTGCCAGCTGTTCGAGGGCTACCTACGAGCAGTACTTC

j_call: TRBJ1-2
clone_size: .
v_call: TRBV30
d_call: .
cdr3_aa: CAWTVGSGTSYGYTF
cdr3_nt: TGTGCCTGGACCGTAGGGTCAGGGACGAGCTATGGCTACACCTTC

j_call: TRBJ2-7
clone_size: .
v_call: TRBV30
d_call: TRBD2
cdr3_aa: CASSQGSSGSLYEQYF
cdr3_nt: TGTGCCTCCTCACAGGGTAGCAGCGGGAGTTTGTACGAGCAGTACTTC

j_call: TRBJ2-5
clone_size: few
v_call: TRBV3-1
d_call: .
cdr3_aa: CASRTRGETQYF
cdr3_nt: TGTGCCAGCAGAACCAGGGGAGAGACCCAGTACTTC

j_call: TRBJ2-7
clone_size: .
v_call: TRBV30
d_call: .
cdr3_aa: CAWSGGGKLYEQYF
cdr3_nt: TGTGCCTGGAGTGGCGGCGGAAAACTATACGAGCAGTACTTC

j_call: TRBJ2-7
clone_size: .
v_call: TRBV3-1
d_call: .
cdr3_aa: CASSLRENSYEQYF
cdr3_nt: TGTGCCAGCAGCCTCAGGGAGAACTCCTACGAGCAGTACTTC

j_call: TRBJ1-2
clone_size: .
v_call: TRBV7-9
d_call: .
cdr3_aa: CASSSWLEDGYTF
cdr3_nt: TGTGCCAGCAGCTCCTGGTTAGAGGATGGCTACACCTTC

j_call: TRBJ1-1
clone_size: .
v_call: TRBV20-1
d_call: .
cdr3_aa: CSARGDAEAFF
cdr3_nt: TGCAGTGCTAGGGGGGACGCGGAAGCTTTCTTT

j_call: TRBJ2-1
clone_size: .
v_call: TRBV3-1
d_call: TRBD1
cdr3_aa: CASTQGVTSYNEQFF
cdr3_nt: TGTGCCAGCACCCAGGGGGTGACCTCCTACAATGAGCAGTTCTTC